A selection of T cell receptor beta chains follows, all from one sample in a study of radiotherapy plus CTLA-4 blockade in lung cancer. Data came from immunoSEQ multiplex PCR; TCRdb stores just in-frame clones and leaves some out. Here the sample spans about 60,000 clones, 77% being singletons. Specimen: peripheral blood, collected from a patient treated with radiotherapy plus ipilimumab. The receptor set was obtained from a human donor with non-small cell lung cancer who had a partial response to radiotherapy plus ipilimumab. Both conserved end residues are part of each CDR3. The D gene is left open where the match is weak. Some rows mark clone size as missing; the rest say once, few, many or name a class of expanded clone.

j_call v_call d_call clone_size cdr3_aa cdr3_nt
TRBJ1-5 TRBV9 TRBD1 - CASSVEGTGGQPQHF TGTGCCAGCAGCGTAGAAGGGACAGGGGGGCAGCCCCAGCATTTT
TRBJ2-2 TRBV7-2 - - CASSWDQAGTMNTGELFF TGTGCCAGCAGCTGGGACCAGGCGGGGACCATGAACACCGGGGAGCTGTTTTTT
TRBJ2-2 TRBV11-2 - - CASSLTTGGANTGELFF TGTGCCAGCAGCCTAACGACCGGGGGAGCGAACACCGGGGAGCTGTTTTTT
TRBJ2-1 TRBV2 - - CASKGAGNHNEQFF TGTGCCAGCAAGGGCGCGGGGAACCACAATGAGCAGTTCTTC
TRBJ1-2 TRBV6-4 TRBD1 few CASSDPDRGTGYTF TGTGCCAGCAGTGATCCGGACAGGGGAACTGGCTACACCTTC
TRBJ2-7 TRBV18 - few CASSPPSSSYEQYF TGTGCCAGCTCCCCGCCGAGTAGCTCCTACGAGCAGTACTTC
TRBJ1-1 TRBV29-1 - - CTHRRGLGTEAFF TGCACTCACCGTCGGGGTCTTGGCACTGAAGCTTTCTTT
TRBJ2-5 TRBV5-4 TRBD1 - CASSTPGQGWETQYF TGTGCCAGCAGCACTCCGGGACAGGGGTGGGAGACCCAGTACTTC
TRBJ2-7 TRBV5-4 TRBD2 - CAAALAGGSYEQYF TGTGCCGCAGCTCTAGCGGGGGGCTCCTACGAGCAGTACTTC
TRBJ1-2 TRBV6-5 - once CASSYSRTLLSRGYTF TGTGCCAGCAGTTACTCGAGGACACTCCTCTCGCGGGGCTACACCTTC
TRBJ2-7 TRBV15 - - CATSRGAEYEQYF TGTGCCACCAGCAGGGGGGCAGAGTACGAGCAGTACTTC
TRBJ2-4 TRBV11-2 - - CASSFSVGSENIQYF TGTGCCAGCAGCTTCAGTGTTGGTTCCGAAAACATTCAGTACTTC
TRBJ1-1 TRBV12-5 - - CASGFTGTEAFF TGTGCTAGTGGTTTTACGGGCACTGAAGCTTTCTTT
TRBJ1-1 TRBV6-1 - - CASQGSWGNTEAFF TGTGCCAGCCAGGGATCATGGGGTAACACTGAAGCTTTCTTT
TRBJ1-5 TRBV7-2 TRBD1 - CASSLRDRGTGSNQPQHF TGTGCCAGCAGCTTAAGGGACAGGGGGACCGGGAGCAATCAGCCCCAGCATTTT
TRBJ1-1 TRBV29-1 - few CSVNRVTEAFF TGCAGCGTTAACAGGGTTACTGAAGCTTTCTTT
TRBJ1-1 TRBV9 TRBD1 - CASSRGQGVSEDTEAFF TGTGCCAGCAGCCGGGGACAGGGGGTTTCCGAAGACACTGAAGCTTTCTTT
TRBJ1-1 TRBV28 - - CASRLAPNTEAFF TGTGCCAGCAGATTGGCCCCGAACACTGAAGCTTTCTTT
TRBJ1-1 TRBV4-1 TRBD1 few CASSQGQGVTEAFF TGCGCCAGCAGCCAAGGACAGGGGGTCACTGAAGCTTTCTTT
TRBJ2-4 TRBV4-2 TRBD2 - CASSQVGTSGAITYF TGTGCCAGCAGCCAAGTCGGGACTAGCGGAGCCATCACCTACTTC
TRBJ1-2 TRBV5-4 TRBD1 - CASSLSGTGVLYGYTF TGTGCCAGCAGCTTGTCCGGAACAGGGGTACTATATGGCTACACCTTC
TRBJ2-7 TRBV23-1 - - CASGPRPPPPRGGTFPSYEQYF TGCGCCAGCGGCCCCCGCCCACCCCCACCCCGAGGTGGGACATTTCCCTCCTACGAGCAGTACTTC
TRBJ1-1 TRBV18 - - CASSPTDLNTEAFF TGTGCCAGCTCACCGACGGACTTGAACACTGAAGCTTTCTTT
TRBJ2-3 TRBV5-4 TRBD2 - CASSLGLAGGSTQYF TGTGCCAGCAGCTTGGGACTAGCGGGGGGGAGTACGCAGTATTTT
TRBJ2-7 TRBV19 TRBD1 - CASSMDRSYEQYF TGTGCCAGTAGTATGGACAGGAGTTACGAGCAGTACTTC
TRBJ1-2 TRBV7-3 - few CASSSDWERGYTF TGTGCCAGCAGCTCGGACTGGGAACGCGGCTACACCTTC
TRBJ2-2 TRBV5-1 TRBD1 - CASSFDRVTGELFF TGCGCCAGCAGCTTCGACAGGGTCACCGGGGAGCTGTTTTTT
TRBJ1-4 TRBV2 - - CASETDGVGEKLFF TGTGCCAGCGAAACGGACGGGGTTGGTGAAAAACTGTTTTTT
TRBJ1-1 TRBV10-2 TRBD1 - CASSESLRQGEAFF TGCGCCAGCAGTGAGTCCCTACGACAGGGAGAAGCTTTCTTT
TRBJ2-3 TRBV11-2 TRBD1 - CASSLVGQGGADTQYF TGTGCCAGCAGCTTGGTTGGACAGGGGGGGGCAGATACGCAGTATTTT
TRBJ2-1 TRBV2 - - CASIEHGDEQFF TGTGCCAGCATAGAGCACGGGGATGAGCAGTTCTTC
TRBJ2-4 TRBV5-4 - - CASSLDTPGAKNIQYF TGTGCCAGCAGCTTGGATACTCCGGGGGCCAAAAACATTCAGTACTTC
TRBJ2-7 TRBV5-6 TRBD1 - CASSLPGQGTGYEQYF TGTGCCAGCAGCTTGCCGGGACAGGGGACCGGCTACGAGCAGTACTTC
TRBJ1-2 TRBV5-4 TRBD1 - CASSPRDRVTDGYTF TGTGCCAGCAGCCCCAGGGACAGGGTAACGGATGGCTACACCTTC
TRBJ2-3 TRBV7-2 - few CASSLRLVDTQYF TGTGCCAGCAGCCTCAGACTAGTGGATACGCAGTATTTT
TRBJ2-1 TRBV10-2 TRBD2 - CASSESSLAGRWDEQFF TGCGCCAGCAGTGAGTCGAGTCTAGCGGGTCGATGGGATGAGCAGTTCTTC
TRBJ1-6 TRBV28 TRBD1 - CASRRTGHNSPLHF TGTGCCAGCAGAAGGACAGGGCATAATTCACCCCTCCACTTT
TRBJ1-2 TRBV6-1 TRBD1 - CASSRTGAYGYTF TGTGCCAGCAGTAGGACAGGAGCCTATGGCTACACCTTC
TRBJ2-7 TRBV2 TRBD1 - CASSTGQGRIGEQYF TGTGCCAGCAGTACTGGACAGGGTCGGATTGGGGAGCAGTACTTC
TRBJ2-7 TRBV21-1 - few CASSKGAGGSWKSEQYF TGTGCCAGCAGCAAGGGGGCAGGGGGAAGCTGGAAGAGCGAGCAGTACTTC